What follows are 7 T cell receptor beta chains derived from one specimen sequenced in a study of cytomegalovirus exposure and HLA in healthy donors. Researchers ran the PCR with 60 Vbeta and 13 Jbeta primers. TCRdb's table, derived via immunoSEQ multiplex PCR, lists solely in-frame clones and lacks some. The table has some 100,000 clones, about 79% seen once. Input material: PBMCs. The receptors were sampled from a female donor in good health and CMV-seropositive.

The CDR3: CASSPEGYGYTF. CDR3 nucleotide sequence: TGTGCCAGCTCTCCCGAGGGCTATGGCTACACCTTC. The rearrangement uses TRBV18 and TRBJ1-2; no firm D call. With 6 bases removed from V and 4 bases from J, the gap between germline ends came to 9 bases. CDR1 and CDR2 (germline): KGHSH, LQKENI. The CDR3 covers 12 residues.

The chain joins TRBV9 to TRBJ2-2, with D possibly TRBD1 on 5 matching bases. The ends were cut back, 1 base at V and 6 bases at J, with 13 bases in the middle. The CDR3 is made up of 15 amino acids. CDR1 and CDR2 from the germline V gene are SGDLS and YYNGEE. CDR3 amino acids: CASSVQGYLAGELFF. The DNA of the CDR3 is TGTGCCAGCAGCGTACAGGGATATTTGGCCGGGGAGCTGTTTTTT. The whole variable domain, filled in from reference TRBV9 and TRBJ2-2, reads DSGVTQTPKHLITATGQRVTLRCSPRSGDLSVYWYQQSLDQGLQFLIQYYNGEERAKGNILERFSAQQFPDLHSELNLSSLELGDSALYFCASSVQGYLAGELFFGEGSRLTVL.

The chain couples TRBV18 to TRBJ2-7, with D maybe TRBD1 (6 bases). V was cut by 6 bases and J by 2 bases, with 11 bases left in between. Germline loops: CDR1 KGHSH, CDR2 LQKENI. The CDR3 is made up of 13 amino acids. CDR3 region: CASSPSGAYEQYF. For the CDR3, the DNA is TGTGCCAGCTCTCCTTCAGGGGCCTACGAGCAGTACTTC.

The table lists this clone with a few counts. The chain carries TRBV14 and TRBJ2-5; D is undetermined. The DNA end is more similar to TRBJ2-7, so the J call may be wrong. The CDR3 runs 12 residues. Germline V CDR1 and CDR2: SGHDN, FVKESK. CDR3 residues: CASSRFSYEQYF. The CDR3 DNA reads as TGTGCCAGCAGCCGATTCTCCTACGAGCAGTACTTC.

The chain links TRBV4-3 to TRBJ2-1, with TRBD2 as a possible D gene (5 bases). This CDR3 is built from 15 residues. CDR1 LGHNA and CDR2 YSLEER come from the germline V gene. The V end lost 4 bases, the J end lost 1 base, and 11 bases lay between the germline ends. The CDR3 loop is CASSPAGESYNEQFF. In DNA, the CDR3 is TGCGCCAGCAGCCCCGCGGGTGAATCCTACAATGAGCAGTTCTTC.

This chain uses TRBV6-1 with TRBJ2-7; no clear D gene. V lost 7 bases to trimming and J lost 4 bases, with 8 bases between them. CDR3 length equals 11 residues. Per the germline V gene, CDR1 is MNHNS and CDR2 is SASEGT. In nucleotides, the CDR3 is TGTGCCAGCATAAGGAGTTACGAGCAGTACTTC. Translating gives CASIRSYEQYF.

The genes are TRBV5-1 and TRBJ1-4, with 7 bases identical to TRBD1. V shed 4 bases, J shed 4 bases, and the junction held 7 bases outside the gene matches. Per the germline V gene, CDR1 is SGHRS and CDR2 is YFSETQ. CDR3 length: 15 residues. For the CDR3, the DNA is TGCGCCAGCAGCCAGGGGGGCGCAGGTAATGAAAAACTGTTTTTT. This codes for CASSQGGAGNEKLFF.